This TCR beta chain was identified in a study of T cell repertoires in cytomegalovirus infection. Whole-study context: Signatures in public TCR beta sequences pointed to both CMV infection and matching HLA type. Study-wide results and limits: Cumulative public TCR beta family frequency identified CMV carriers with the relevant HLA. HLA-C-restricted CMV clonotypes gave the most frequent clonotype in two of eight donors.

The germline V and J ends were trimmed by 4 bases and 4 bases, with 17 bases remaining between them. The CDR3 runs 16 residues. CDR1 and CDR2 (germline): MDHEN, SYDVKM. A single record per CDR3 protein comes from TCRdb applying MiXCR to the reads. Among 150,000 to 200,000 distinct CDR3 sequences listed, about 15% were seen once. This clonotype was found a few times. Its target is not known. The chain couples TRBV28 to TRBJ1-5; possible D gene TRBD1, 6 bases. Sequenced: PBMCs. This TCR was sampled from a human donor in good health (CMV status not recorded). Some clones in this sample may be carry-over from other donors' samples. In DNA, the CDR3 is TGTGCCAGCAGTTGGGGGCCCGGAGAGTGGAATCAGCCCCAGCATTTT. Residues: CASSWGPGEWNQPQHF.